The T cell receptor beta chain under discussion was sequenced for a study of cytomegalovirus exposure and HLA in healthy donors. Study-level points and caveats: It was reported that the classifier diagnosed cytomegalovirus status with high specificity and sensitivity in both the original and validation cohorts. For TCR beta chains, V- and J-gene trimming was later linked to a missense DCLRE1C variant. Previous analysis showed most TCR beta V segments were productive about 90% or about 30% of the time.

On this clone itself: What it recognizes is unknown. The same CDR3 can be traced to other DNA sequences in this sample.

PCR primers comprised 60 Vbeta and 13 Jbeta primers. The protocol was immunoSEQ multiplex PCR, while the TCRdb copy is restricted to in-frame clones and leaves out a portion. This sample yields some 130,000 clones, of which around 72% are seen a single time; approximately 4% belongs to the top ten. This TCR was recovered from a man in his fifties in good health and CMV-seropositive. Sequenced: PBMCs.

The CDR3 reads CASSLGGGGYNEQFF. DNA for the CDR3: TGTGCCAGCAGCTTAGGGGGGGGCGGTTACAATGAGCAGTTCTTC. The chain combines TRBV7-3 with TRBJ2-1; D might be TRBD2 (7 bases). Germline V gene sequence: CDR1 SGHTA, CDR2 FQGTGA. CDR3 size: 15 residues. V lost 2 bases and J 4 bases, leaving 12 bases between the germline ends.